This T cell receptor beta chain derives from a study of graft-versus-host responses after intestinal transplantation. About the study: Recipients across the board were started on anti-thymocyte globulin induction, then kept on tacrolimus and steroids for roughly 3 years. Study conclusions and caveats: Allograft clonal ratios (graft-versus-host to host-versus-graft) were high in patients who had graft-donor T cell macrochimerism. The study associated peak circulating GvH clone levels with early post-transplant HvG declines.

The repertoire was sequenced with immunoSEQ multiplex PCR; TCRdb's copy has only in-frame clones and lacks some. The table lists roughly 29,000 clones, about 85% of them singletons. About this clone: The antigen is undetermined.

V gave up 4 bases and J gave up 1 base; unmatched junction bases: 2. The CDR3 loop spans 14 amino acids. Germline V gene lookup returns CDR1 SGHNT and CDR2 YYREEE (reference sequence). The receptor was derived from a human patient who received an intestinal transplant, so some T cells may come from the graft donor. V gene TRBV5-4 combines with J gene TRBJ2-7; 10 bases agree with TRBD2. The sequenced sample was PBMCs, obtained around 460 days after intestinal transplantation. CDR3 bases: TGTGCCAGCAGCCCGACTAGCGGGTCCTACGAGCAGTACTTC. It encodes CASSPTSGSYEQYF.